These T cell receptor beta chains were read from a single sample in a study of blood T cell repertoires in COVID-19. Method: immunoSEQ multiplex PCR; TCRdb's copy keeps in-frame clones and lacks some. The sample records tens of thousands of clones, around 90% being singletons. The sequenced sample consisted of peripheral blood. The receptors were sampled from an elderly woman with active COVID-19. Each CDR3 is given with its conserved first and last residue. The order of the fields is D gene, clone size, J gene, V gene, CDR3 DNA, CDR3 protein. A D gene is named only where the DNA matches it firmly. A clone size is listed for some rows: how often the clone was seen (once, few, many), or a class if it is expanded.

d_gene: -
abundance: -
j_gene: TRBJ1-2
v_gene: TRBV6-5
CDR3nt: TGTGCCAGCAGCAGCGTCCGCCAGGGGTCCTATGGCTACACCTTC
CDR3aa: CASSSVRQGSYGYTF

d_gene: -
abundance: -
j_gene: TRBJ2-2
v_gene: TRBV2
CDR3nt: TGTGCCAGCAGGGATCACTACCCAGCGAACACCGGGGAGCTGTTTTTT
CDR3aa: CASRDHYPANTGELFF

d_gene: TRBD2
abundance: -
j_gene: TRBJ2-5
v_gene: TRBV18
CDR3nt: TGTGCCAGCTCATCAGAAAACGTAGGACTAGGCCAGACCCAGTACTTC
CDR3aa: CASSSENVGLGQTQYF

d_gene: TRBD2
abundance: -
j_gene: TRBJ2-3
v_gene: TRBV7-2
CDR3nt: TGTGCCAGCAGCTTAGATGGGAGGGGCGTAGGTACGCAGTATTTT
CDR3aa: CASSLDGRGVGTQYF

d_gene: -
abundance: -
j_gene: TRBJ1-5
v_gene: TRBV4-3
CDR3nt: TGCGCCAGCAGCCAGGGCACAGGGTCCAATCAGCCCCAGCATTTT
CDR3aa: CASSQGTGSNQPQHF

d_gene: -
abundance: -
j_gene: TRBJ2-3
v_gene: TRBV19
CDR3nt: TGTGCCAGTACCCATAACCTAGGCACAGGGTCCCTGAATACGCAGTATTTT
CDR3aa: CASTHNLGTGSLNTQYF

d_gene: -
abundance: -
j_gene: TRBJ2-1
v_gene: TRBV28
CDR3nt: TGTGCCAGCAGTTTGAGACTCCTCTCCTACAATGAGCAGTTCTTC
CDR3aa: CASSLRLLSYNEQFF

d_gene: TRBD1
abundance: -
j_gene: TRBJ1-1
v_gene: TRBV4-1
CDR3nt: TGCGCCAGCAGCCAAGTAGGACAGGGGAACACTGAAGCTTTCTTT
CDR3aa: CASSQVGQGNTEAFF

d_gene: TRBD1
abundance: -
j_gene: TRBJ2-1
v_gene: TRBV18
CDR3nt: TGTGCCAGCTCACCACCCCCCCGGGACAGAGACAATGAGCAGTTCTTC
CDR3aa: CASSPPPRDRDNEQFF

d_gene: -
abundance: -
j_gene: TRBJ1-4
v_gene: TRBV18
CDR3nt: TGTGCCAGCTCACCCTGGGGGCTCCTTGGGGAAAAACTGTTTTTT
CDR3aa: CASSPWGLLGEKLFF

d_gene: -
abundance: -
j_gene: TRBJ1-2
v_gene: TRBV7-2
CDR3nt: TGTGCCAGCAGCTTAGGAGCTAACTATGGCTACACCTTC
CDR3aa: CASSLGANYGYTF

d_gene: TRBD1
abundance: -
j_gene: TRBJ2-7
v_gene: TRBV7-3
CDR3nt: TGTGCCAGCAGCCGGGACAGGGACTCCTACGAGCAGTACTTC
CDR3aa: CASSRDRDSYEQYF

d_gene: -
abundance: -
j_gene: TRBJ2-3
v_gene: TRBV12-1
CDR3nt: TGTGCCAGCAGCTTTGCGCTCGGGTACACAGATACGCAGTATTTT
CDR3aa: CASSFALGYTDTQYF

d_gene: -
abundance: -
j_gene: TRBJ2-3
v_gene: TRBV10-3
CDR3nt: TGTGCCATCAGTGAGTCTGGGGAGTACACAGATACGCAGTATTTT
CDR3aa: CAISESGEYTDTQYF

d_gene: -
abundance: -
j_gene: TRBJ1-5
v_gene: TRBV5-6
CDR3nt: TGTGCCAGCAGCTTTTCGGCCATGGGGGCGAATCAGCCCCAGCATTTT
CDR3aa: CASSFSAMGANQPQHF

d_gene: TRBD2
abundance: few
j_gene: TRBJ2-1
v_gene: TRBV24-1
CDR3nt: TGTGCCACCAGTATAGCGGGAGACTTGAATGAGCAGTTCTTC
CDR3aa: CATSIAGDLNEQFF

d_gene: -
abundance: -
j_gene: TRBJ1-2
v_gene: TRBV19
CDR3nt: TGTGCCAGTAGTACGCTGGGGGGGAAACACTATGGCTACACCTTC
CDR3aa: CASSTLGGKHYGYTF

d_gene: -
abundance: -
j_gene: TRBJ1-5
v_gene: TRBV21-1
CDR3nt: TGTGCCAGCAGCGCCCGGACAGCGTCGTTTAATAGCAATCAGCCCCAGCATTTT
CDR3aa: CASSARTASFNSNQPQHF

d_gene: -
abundance: -
j_gene: TRBJ1-3
v_gene: TRBV28
CDR3nt: TGTGCCAGCGGCGAGGTGGGGGCGAAAAACACCATATATTTT
CDR3aa: CASGEVGAKNTIYF

d_gene: TRBD2
abundance: once
j_gene: TRBJ2-2
v_gene: TRBV19
CDR3nt: TGTGCCAGTACTCGCACTAGCGGGATCAACACCGGGGAGCTGTTTTTT
CDR3aa: CASTRTSGINTGELFF

d_gene: TRBD2
abundance: -
j_gene: TRBJ2-1
v_gene: TRBV29-1
CDR3nt: TGCAGCGCCAGACTAGCCAACTACAATGAGCAGTTCTTC
CDR3aa: CSARLANYNEQFF

d_gene: TRBD1
abundance: -
j_gene: TRBJ1-2
v_gene: TRBV27
CDR3nt: TGTGCCAGCAGTTCCCTCTTACAGGGGGATGGCTACACCTTC
CDR3aa: CASSSLLQGDGYTF

d_gene: TRBD1
abundance: -
j_gene: TRBJ2-3
v_gene: TRBV10-1
CDR3nt: TGCGCCAGCAGTGGAGGCAGGGGGCAGTCAGATACGCAGTATTTT
CDR3aa: CASSGGRGQSDTQYF

d_gene: TRBD1
abundance: -
j_gene: TRBJ1-5
v_gene: TRBV6-4
CDR3nt: TGTGCCAGCAGTGAGGACAGGGTGGGCAATCAGCCCCAGCATTTT
CDR3aa: CASSEDRVGNQPQHF

d_gene: TRBD1
abundance: -
j_gene: TRBJ2-7
v_gene: TRBV28
CDR3nt: TGTGCCAGCAAACTGACAGGGTCCTACGAGCAGTACTTC
CDR3aa: CASKLTGSYEQYF

d_gene: TRBD1
abundance: -
j_gene: TRBJ1-2
v_gene: TRBV28
CDR3nt: TGTGCCAGCAGTTTGACCGGACAGGGCCTGGGTGGCTACACCTTC
CDR3aa: CASSLTGQGLGGYTF

d_gene: TRBD2
abundance: many
j_gene: TRBJ2-1
v_gene: TRBV7-6
CDR3nt: TGTGCCAGCAGCGAAGCGGGAGCTCCTAATGGAAATGAGCAGTTCTTC
CDR3aa: CASSEAGAPNGNEQFF

d_gene: TRBD2
abundance: once
j_gene: TRBJ2-2
v_gene: TRBV5-1
CDR3nt: TGCGCCAGCAGTCTGGGAGGGCATACCGGGGAGCTGTTTTTT
CDR3aa: CASSLGGHTGELFF

d_gene: TRBD2
abundance: once
j_gene: TRBJ2-7
v_gene: TRBV5-4
CDR3nt: TGTGCCAGCAGCCCAGGGACTAGCGGGGCCTGGCACGAGCAGTACTTC
CDR3aa: CASSPGTSGAWHEQYF

d_gene: TRBD2
abundance: -
j_gene: TRBJ2-5
v_gene: TRBV3-1/TRBV3-2
CDR3nt: TGTGCCAGCAACCAATCCAGAGGACTTAGCGGGACAGAGACCCAGTACTTC
CDR3aa: CASNQSRGLSGTETQYF

d_gene: -
abundance: once
j_gene: TRBJ2-3
v_gene: TRBV9
CDR3nt: TGTGCCAGCAGCGTAGGTCCCCTCTTCACAGATACGCAGTATTTT
CDR3aa: CASSVGPLFTDTQYF

d_gene: -
abundance: -
j_gene: TRBJ1-1
v_gene: TRBV4-2
CDR3nt: TGTGCCAGCAGCCTAGGGGCCCTGAACACTGAAGCTTTCTTT
CDR3aa: CASSLGALNTEAFF

d_gene: TRBD1
abundance: -
j_gene: TRBJ1-5
v_gene: TRBV15
CDR3nt: TGTGCCACCACCAACGGACAGGGCAATCAGCCCCAGCATTTT
CDR3aa: CATTNGQGNQPQHF

d_gene: TRBD1
abundance: -
j_gene: TRBJ2-2
v_gene: TRBV7-3
CDR3nt: TGTGCCAGCAGCTCACAGGGGCAGGTCGGGGAGCTGTTTTTT
CDR3aa: CASSSQGQVGELFF

d_gene: TRBD2
abundance: -
j_gene: TRBJ2-1
v_gene: TRBV11-3
CDR3nt: TGTGCCAGCAGCTTCAGAGCTAGCGGGAGTGATGAGCAGTTCTTC
CDR3aa: CASSFRASGSDEQFF

d_gene: -
abundance: few
j_gene: TRBJ1-5
v_gene: TRBV11-3
CDR3nt: TGTGCCAGCAGCCGTGGCAGGGTAAGTCAGCCCCAGCATTTT
CDR3aa: CASSRGRVSQPQHF

d_gene: TRBD1
abundance: -
j_gene: TRBJ2-7
v_gene: TRBV4-3
CDR3nt: TGCGCCAGCAGCCCGGGACAGGGGGCGTACGAGCAGTACTTC
CDR3aa: CASSPGQGAYEQYF

d_gene: TRBD2
abundance: -
j_gene: TRBJ2-5
v_gene: TRBV13
CDR3nt: TGTGCCAGCAGCTTAAGCATAGCGGGAGGGAGAGAGACCCAGTACTTC
CDR3aa: CASSLSIAGGRETQYF

d_gene: TRBD1
abundance: -
j_gene: TRBJ2-2
v_gene: TRBV6-2/TRBV6-3
CDR3nt: TGTGCCAGCAGCAATATTCCGGGACAGGGTCACACCGGGGAGCTGTTTTTT
CDR3aa: CASSNIPGQGHTGELFF

d_gene: -
abundance: -
j_gene: TRBJ2-7
v_gene: TRBV5-4
CDR3nt: TGTGCCAGCAGCCCCCCCGGACAGAAGATCTACGAGCAGTACTTC
CDR3aa: CASSPPGQKIYEQYF

d_gene: TRBD1
abundance: few
j_gene: TRBJ2-2
v_gene: TRBV5-1
CDR3nt: TGCGCCAGCAGCTTGGGCAGACAGGGGCGGTACACCGGGGAGCTGTTTTTT
CDR3aa: CASSLGRQGRYTGELFF

d_gene: TRBD2
abundance: once
j_gene: TRBJ2-7
v_gene: TRBV4-1
CDR3nt: TGCGCCAGCAGCCGAGCCCTAGCGGGAGCTACCTCCTACGAGCAGTACTTC
CDR3aa: CASSRALAGATSYEQYF

d_gene: -
abundance: -
j_gene: TRBJ1-1
v_gene: TRBV7-2
CDR3nt: TGTGCCAGCAGCTTAGAAGGACGCAGGGGCACTGAAGCTTTCTTT
CDR3aa: CASSLEGRRGTEAFF

d_gene: -
abundance: -
j_gene: TRBJ2-3
v_gene: TRBV7-2
CDR3nt: TGTGCCAGCAGCTTAGCTAGCGGTGGAGATACGCAGTATTTT
CDR3aa: CASSLASGGDTQYF

d_gene: -
abundance: -
j_gene: TRBJ2-7
v_gene: TRBV5-4
CDR3nt: TGTGCCAGCAGCCGGGACAACTCCTACGAGCAGTACTTC
CDR3aa: CASSRDNSYEQYF

d_gene: TRBD1
abundance: -
j_gene: TRBJ1-5
v_gene: TRBV18
CDR3nt: TGTGCCAGCTCACCTTACGGACAGGGGGCAGGACAGCCCCAGCATTTT
CDR3aa: CASSPYGQGAGQPQHF

d_gene: TRBD1
abundance: -
j_gene: TRBJ1-5
v_gene: TRBV15
CDR3nt: TGTGCCACCAGCACCGGGACAGGAGGGTCTCAGCCCCAGCATTTT
CDR3aa: CATSTGTGGSQPQHF

d_gene: TRBD2
abundance: -
j_gene: TRBJ2-6
v_gene: TRBV4-2
CDR3nt: TGTGCCAGCAGCCAAACAGCTAGCGGGAGAGGTGGGGCCAACGTCCTGACTTTC
CDR3aa: CASSQTASGRGGANVLTF

d_gene: TRBD2
abundance: -
j_gene: TRBJ2-3
v_gene: TRBV7-2
CDR3nt: TGTGCCAGCAGCTTAGCCTTTGGGGCGGGAGGGCCGTATGGCACAGATACGCAGTATTTT
CDR3aa: CASSLAFGAGGPYGTDTQYF

d_gene: TRBD1
abundance: -
j_gene: TRBJ2-1
v_gene: TRBV28
CDR3nt: TGTGTCAGCAGTACAACAGGGGGGTGGGATGAGCAGTTCTTC
CDR3aa: CVSSTTGGWDEQFF

d_gene: TRBD1
abundance: -
j_gene: TRBJ1-2
v_gene: TRBV5-1
CDR3nt: TGCGCCAGCAGCCCTGGAACGGGGACAGGCTATGGCTACACCTTC
CDR3aa: CASSPGTGTGYGYTF

d_gene: -
abundance: -
j_gene: TRBJ1-3
v_gene: TRBV15
CDR3nt: TGTGCCACCAGGGCCTTCTCTGGAAACACCATATATTTT
CDR3aa: CATRAFSGNTIYF

d_gene: TRBD2
abundance: -
j_gene: TRBJ2-1
v_gene: TRBV7-3
CDR3nt: TGTGCCAGCAGCTCGCCCATAGCGGGAAGACGGTCCTACAATGAGCAGTTCTTC
CDR3aa: CASSSPIAGRRSYNEQFF

d_gene: TRBD1
abundance: -
j_gene: TRBJ2-7
v_gene: TRBV9
CDR3nt: TGTGCCAGCAGCCCCCGGACAGGGGGAGGCTACGAGCAGTACTTC
CDR3aa: CASSPRTGGGYEQYF

d_gene: -
abundance: -
j_gene: TRBJ1-5
v_gene: TRBV5-6
CDR3nt: TGTGCCAGCAGCTTCTGGGGGGTGAGGTTTAGCAATCAGCCCCAGCATTTT
CDR3aa: CASSFWGVRFSNQPQHF

d_gene: -
abundance: -
j_gene: TRBJ2-7
v_gene: TRBV7-2
CDR3nt: TGTGCCAGCAGCTTAGAAGTAGGCAGGGGCTACGAGCAGTACTTC
CDR3aa: CASSLEVGRGYEQYF